A single sample gave rise to the 13 T cell receptor beta chains below, sequenced in a study of post-analysis software for immune sequencing data. Findings of the study overall: Five or six TRBV segments were significantly more frequent in patients than in controls. TRBV5-6, TRBV5-1 and TRBV20-1 were among these segments.

Antigens for these TCRs are unknown. Each TCR beta cDNA library carried unique molecular identifiers. MiXCR, applied by TCRdb to the PCR reads, yields one record per CDR3 protein. Of about 180,000 distinct CDR3 sequences in the sample, around 30% were seen once. Sequencing was done on a sample of blood. These receptor sequences come from a girl under 18 with multiple sclerosis.

The rearrangement joins TRBV20-1 to TRBJ1-1, with D uncertain. Germline V CDR1 and CDR2: DFQATT, SNEGSKA (reference sequence). CDR3 length: 12 amino acids. CDR3 nucleotide sequence: TGCGCAGTGATAGGCCTGAACACTGAAGCTTTCTTT. Protein product: CAVIGLNTEAFF.

This clonotype was counted only a few times. This sequence joins TRBV3-1 and TRBJ1-2; the D is unclear. The V gene lost 7 bases and the J gene lost 0 bases, with 9 bases spanning the gap. CDR1 is LGHDT, CDR2 YNNKEL, per germline (reference sequence). The CDR3 sequence is 13 residues long. This chain's CDR3 is CASTDTANYGYTF. The CDR3 nucleotides are TGTGCCAGCACCGACACAGCTAACTATGGCTACACCTTC.

The sample holds many counts of this clonotype. V and J are TRBV12-3 or TRBV12-4 and TRBJ1-1; possible D gene TRBD1, 6 bases. Trimming cost V 6 bases and J 5 bases, with 10 bases left between them. This CDR3 is built from 12 residues. The CDR3 DNA sequence: TGTGCCAGCAGCCCTGGACAGACTGAAGCTTTCTTT. Amino acid sequence: CASSPGQTEAFF.

This clonotype was seen ten or more times. The V gene is TRBV29-1, the J gene TRBJ1-2; the match to TRBD1 covers 7 bases. There are 11 residues in the CDR3. The germline gives CDR1 SQVTM, CDR2 ANQGSEA. Trimming cost V 7 bases and J 3 bases; bases outside gene matches: 2. The CDR3 nucleotides are TGCAGCGCTGGACAGGACTATGGCTACACCTTC. It translates to CSAGQDYGYTF.

This chain links TRBV3-1 with TRBJ2-1, with 7 bases lining up with TRBD2. The CDR3 covers 17 residues. Germline CDR1 LGHDT, CDR2 YNNKEL (reference sequence). V trimming: 0 bases; J trimming: 8 bases; junction bases outside the gene matches: 13. The CDR3 sequence is CASSQDTGRKYIDEQFF. Here the CDR3 DNA reads TGTGCCAGCAGCCAAGATACCGGGAGGAAATACATCGATGAGCAGTTCTTC.

This clonotype was found many times. The V gene is TRBV6-5, the J gene TRBJ1-5, with 8 bases aligning to TRBD1. Looked up from germline, CDR1 is MNHEY and CDR2 is SVGAGI. This CDR3 has 18 amino acids. With 2 bases clipped from V and 0 bases from J, the junction kept 9 bases outside the gene matches. The CDR3 loop is CASSYTTGAIGSNQPQHF. In nucleotides, the CDR3 is TGTGCCAGCAGTTACACGACAGGGGCTATTGGTAGCAATCAGCCCCAGCATTTT.

As to this clonotype: One junction end disagrees with the germline gene, perhaps due to a read error. CDR3 in amino acids: CASSRTALARNIQYF. The CDR3, as DNA: TGTGCCAGCAGTCGGACAGCTTTAGCCAGAAACATTCAGTACTTC. V and J are TRBV3-1 and TRBJ2-4, with D possibly matching TRBD1 (6 bases). Germline V gives CDR1 LGHDT, CDR2 YNNKEL (reference sequence). The CDR3 has 15 amino acids.

This clonotype was seen only a few times. The chain uses TRBV6-1 and TRBJ2-3; 11 bases are shared with TRBD2. CDR1 is MNHNS and CDR2 is SASEGT in the germline V gene. The CDR3 spans 22 residues. J gave up 0 bases and V 6 bases, and 23 bases lay outside the gene matches. CDR3 sequence reads: CASSPTSLNLAGGSLSTDTQYF. Written as DNA, the CDR3 is TGTGCCAGCAGCCCTACCAGTTTAAATTTAGCGGGAGGGTCTCTTAGCACAGATACGCAGTATTTT.

Comment on this clonotype: The junction departs from the called germline gene at one end, perhaps through a read error. The V gene is TRBV7-9, the J gene TRBJ2-5; 9 positions match TRBD2. The CDR3 loop spans 16 amino acids. Germline CDR1 is SEHNR and CDR2 is FQNEAQ (reference sequence). The CDR3 DNA follows: TGTGCCGGCAGCTTAGATTTGTCCAGCGGGAGGGAGACCCAGTACTTC. Translating gives CAGSLDLSSGRETQYF.

About this clonotype: An end of the junction differs from the germline gene, which may be a read error. The V gene is TRBV29-1, the J gene TRBJ2-2, with D possibly TRBD2 on 5 matching bases. The CDR3 sequence is 12 residues long. Germline V lookup: CDR1 SQVTM, CDR2 ANQGSEA. The CDR3 nucleotides read TGCAGCGTAAAAAGCTACACCGGGGAGCGGTTTTTT. It encodes CSVKSYTGERFF.

A remark on this clonotype: A much larger clonotype is one base distant, so this may be a read error. This chain connects TRBV27 to TRBJ2-1, with D perhaps matching TRBD2 (6 bases). From germline, CDR1 is MNHEY and CDR2 SMNVEV (reference sequence). There are 16 residues in the CDR3. Trimming stripped 5 bases from V and 0 bases from J, with 14 bases between. CDR3 bases: TGTGCCAGCAGTGTGGGACGAGCGGGCTCCTACAATGAGCAGTTCTTC. Encoded protein: CASSVGRAGSYNEQFF.

This clonotype was picked up a small number of times. The chain recombines TRBV5-1 with TRBJ2-6; 11 bases are a match to TRBD2. The germline V gene has CDR1 SGHRS and CDR2 YFSETQ. J lost 0 bases, V lost 0 bases, and 5 bases had no gene match. The CDR3 has 19 residues. The CDR3 DNA sequence: TGCGCCAGCAGCTTGGTAACTAGCGGGAGTCCCTCTGGGGCCAACGTCCTGACTTTC. Protein: CASSLVTSGSPSGANVLTF.

This clonotype appeared many times. The chain carries TRBV9 and TRBJ2-6; perhaps TRBD2 as D (5 bases). CDR3 length: 19 residues. V lost 3 bases, J lost 0 bases, and 19 bases lay in between. CDR1 and CDR2 from the germline V gene are SGDLS and YYNGEE. The CDR3 nucleotides read TGTGCCAGCAGCGCCTTCAGCGGTTTAGCTTTCTCTGGGGCCAACGTCCTGACTTTC. It specifies CASSAFSGLAFSGANVLTF.